This TCR beta chain appears in the sequencing data of a study of blood T cell repertoires in COVID-19. Overall study context: PBMCs, B-cell-depleted T cells, or T cells were the source of the cDNA or gDNA that made up the material.

Here immunoSEQ multiplex PCR was the method, and the copy in TCRdb shows in-frame clones only, minus some. The sample lists around 200,000 clones, around 88% occurring once. The CDR3 is made up of 16 amino acids. CDR1 is MDHEN and CDR2 is SYDVKM in the germline V gene. Trimming removed 5 bases at V and 0 bases at J, with 14 bases between. This sequence was found in a man aged 35-49 years with acute COVID-19. Sequencing was performed on PBMCs or T cells enriched from blood (not recorded which). V and J are TRBV28 and TRBJ2-1; D may be TRBD2 (6 bases). The chain's CDR3 is CASSVRAGSSYNEQFF. The CDR3 region has the DNA TGTGCCAGCAGTGTACGGGCGGGGAGCTCCTACAATGAGCAGTTCTTC.